The 21 T cell receptor beta chains presented below share a single source sample, sequenced in a study of cytomegalovirus exposure and HLA in healthy donors. Clones were read by immunoSEQ multiplex PCR, and TCRdb kept only the in-frame ones, dropping some. The top ten hold less than 5.5% of the sample, which has just under 150,000 clones, roughly 90% seen once. Sequenced: PBMCs. The receptors were sampled from a young man in good health and CMV-seropositive.

The genes are TRBV6-1 and TRBJ1-4, with 7 bases matching TRBD1. This CDR3 spans 15 amino acids. V lost 6 bases, J lost 8 bases, and 12 bases stayed unmatched. The germline CDR1 and CDR2 sequences are MNHNS and SASEGT. The CDR3 loop is CASSPRDSRKEKLFF. CDR3 DNA: TGTGCCAGCAGCCCCAGGGACAGCAGGAAGGAAAAACTGTTTTTT.

The chain has TRBV7-7 and TRBJ2-5, with D perhaps matching TRBD2 (5 bases). With 3 bases removed from V and 5 bases from J, the gap between germline ends came to 19 bases. CDR1 is SSHAT, CDR2 FNYEAQ, per germline (reference sequence). The CDR3 covers 16 residues. CDR3 sequence reads: CASSLGRTVRGETQYF. The CDR3 coding sequence is TGTGCCAGCAGCTTGGGCCGGACGGTGAGAGGGGAGACCCAGTACTTC.

The chain combines TRBV30 with TRBJ2-1, with 8 bases aligning to TRBD2. The V gene end was trimmed by 2 bases and the J gene end by 0 bases; junction bases not matched to a gene: 6. Germline V gene sequence: CDR1 GTSNPN, CDR2 SVGIG (reference sequence). The CDR3 is made up of 16 amino acids. CDR3 DNA sequence: TGTGCCTGGAGTTCCGGCGGGGGGAGCTCCTACAATGAGCAGTTCTTC. Protein sequence: CAWSSGGGSSYNEQFF.

The chain has TRBV28 and TRBJ2-5, with D possibly called TRBD1 or TRBD2 (7 bases each). CDR3 size: 14 residues. Germline V gene data show CDR1 as MDHEN and CDR2 as SYDVKM. Trimming cost V 10 bases and J 5 bases, with 20 bases left between them. The CDR3 loop reads CATRGGDLRETQYF. The CDR3 DNA sequence: TGTGCCACCAGGGGGGGAGACCTTCGTGAGACCCAGTACTTC. Full variable domain (outside the CDR3, taken from reference TRBV28 and TRBJ2-5): DVKVTQSSRYLVKRTGEKVFLECVQDMDHENMFWYRQDPGLGLRLIYFSYDVKMKEKGDIPEGYSVSREKKERFSLILESASTNQTSMYLCATRGGDLRETQYFGPGTRLLVL.

V is TRBV5-1 and J is TRBJ2-1; 8 nucleotides line up with TRBD2. V dropped 0 bases and J dropped 10; count of bases not matched to a gene: 3. Looked up from germline, CDR1 is SGHRS and CDR2 is YFSETQ. The CDR3 has 13 residues. The CDR3 region is CASSLARGGEQFF. CDR3 nucleotide sequence: TGCGCCAGCAGCTTGGCTCGGGGGGGAGAGCAGTTCTTC.

V usage is TRBV9 and J usage is TRBJ1-6; D gene uncertain. Germline V gene data show CDR1 as SGDLS and CDR2 as YYNGEE. This CDR3 spans 16 amino acids. V was shortened by 5 bases and J by 7 bases, with 19 bases between the two germline ends. For the CDR3, the DNA is TGTGCCAGCAGTGTCCAGCCAGAGGTTCCGAATTCACCCCTCCACTTT. Protein product: CASSVQPEVPNSPLHF.

Of note for this clone: The sample contains more than one DNA sequence encoding this CDR3. The chain carries TRBV5-4 and TRBJ2-7, with 12 bases fitting TRBD1. V shed 0 bases and J 5 bases; nucleotides not matched to a gene: 3. Germline V lookup: CDR1 SGHNT, CDR2 YYREEE (reference sequence). This CDR3 is built from 15 residues. Written as DNA, the CDR3 is TGTGCCAGCAGCTTGGGGGGACAGGGGGCGGACGAGCAGTACTTC. Its translation: CASSLGGQGADEQYF.

This chain uses TRBV5-1 with TRBJ2-6; D unclear. The CDR3 has 13 residues. Germline V gene sequence: CDR1 SGHRS, CDR2 YFSETQ. V gave up 7 bases and J gave up 0 bases, with 5 bases separating them. The CDR3: CASAISGANVLTF. DNA of the CDR3: TGCGCCAGCGCGATCTCTGGGGCCAACGTCCTGACTTTC.

The chain employs TRBV6-1 and TRBJ1-4, with D possibly TRBD1 on 6 matching bases. CDR1 is MNHNS, CDR2 SASEGT, per germline. V lost 6 bases, J lost 4 bases, and 12 bases lay in between. The CDR3 length is 14 residues. CDR3 DNA sequence: TGTGCCAGCAGCGGACAGCTAGATAATGAAAAACTGTTTTTT. Protein: CASSGQLDNEKLFF.

The chain couples TRBV10-2 to TRBJ2-3; D gene unclear. This CDR3 comprises 14 residues. V was shortened by 0 bases and J by 2 bases, with 6 bases between the two germline ends. Germline CDR1 is WSHSY and CDR2 is SAAADI. CDR3 sequence (DNA): TGCGCCAGCAGTGAGTCGTCAGTCACAGATACGCAGTATTTT. Translated, it gives CASSESSVTDTQYF.

The V gene is TRBV5-6, the J gene TRBJ1-2; maybe TRBD1 (5 bases). The CDR3 has 13 amino acids. V was trimmed by 5 bases and J by 4 bases, leaving 12 bases between them. The V gene's germline CDR1 is SGHDT and CDR2 YYEEEE. CDR3 coding DNA: TGTGCCAGCAGTCTGCGGGGGTTCTATGGCTACACCTTC. It translates to CASSLRGFYGYTF.

The chain combines TRBV5-1 with TRBJ2-1; possible D gene TRBD1, 6 bases. Germline assignment: CDR1 SGHRS and CDR2 YFSETQ. The ends were cut back, 4 bases at V and 6 bases at J, with 17 bases in the middle. CDR3 length: 15 amino acids. CDR3 DNA: TGCGCCAGCAGCACCACCCTAACGACAGGCAATGAGCAGTTCTTC. It is translated as CASSTTLTTGNEQFF.

The rearrangement uses TRBV7-9 and TRBJ2-1; TRBD2 might be the D (7 bases). CDR3 size: 13 residues. Deletions cut 11 bases from V and 4 bases from J, with 15 bases between. Germline V gives CDR1 SEHNR, CDR2 FQNEAQ (reference sequence). CDR3 coding DNA: TGTGCCTATGACGAGGGGGGGTACAATGAGCAGTTCTTC. Encoded protein: CAYDEGGYNEQFF.

The chain has TRBV6-5 and TRBJ1-3; D is perhaps TRBD1 (6 bases). This CDR3 contains 15 residues. Germline CDR1 reads MNHEY; CDR2 reads SVGAGI. V lost 10 bases and J 0 bases, leaving 16 bases between the germline ends. The CDR3 here is CATTRDIFSGNTIYF. In DNA, the CDR3 is TGTGCCACCACCCGGGACATCTTCTCTGGAAACACCATATATTTT.

For the CDR3, the DNA is TGTGCCAGCAGTTACTCCCCAGCGCACGAGCAGTACTTC. Translated, it gives CASSYSPAHEQYF. The gene calls are TRBV6-5 and TRBJ2-7; no firm D call. This CDR3 has 13 residues. The V gene lost 0 bases and the J gene lost 5 bases, with 8 bases spanning the gap. The germline gives CDR1 MNHEY, CDR2 SVGAGI.

The chain links TRBV2 to TRBJ2-5; possibly TRBD2 for D (5 bases). From germline, CDR1 is SNHLY and CDR2 FYNNEI. The V end was cut by 7 bases, the J end by 2 bases, with 14 bases between. The CDR3 runs to 14 residues. CDR3 nucleotide sequence: TGTGCCAGCACGATCGGGGTGTTTCAAGAGACCCAGTACTTC. Protein: CASTIGVFQETQYF. Supplemented by reference TRBV2 and TRBJ2-5, the full variable domain reads EPEVTQTPSHQVTQMGQEVILRCVPISNHLYFYWYRQILGQKVEFLVSFYNNEISEKSEIFDDQFSVERPDGSNFTLKIRSTKLEDSAMYFCASTIGVFQETQYFGPGTRLLVL.

This rearrangement joins TRBV5-4 to TRBJ2-5; D is unclear. V gave up 0 bases and J gave up 5 bases, with 11 bases separating them. The CDR3 is made up of 14 amino acids. Germline assignment: CDR1 SGHNT and CDR2 YYREEE (reference sequence). The CDR3 DNA reads TGTGCCAGCAGCTTGGCCAAGGAGTGGGAGACCCAGTACTTC. Protein product: CASSLAKEWETQYF.

J is TRBJ1-1 and V is TRBV11-2; possible D gene TRBD1, 5 bases. The CDR3 consists of 13 residues. V dropped 5 bases and J dropped 1 base, with 8 bases sitting between them. The V gene's germline CDR1 is SGHAT and CDR2 FQNNGV. The CDR3 sequence: CASSVTGNTEAFF. CDR3 DNA: TGTGCCAGCAGCGTTACAGGGAACACTGAAGCTTTCTTT.

The chain employs TRBV18 and TRBJ2-1; 9 bases are shared with TRBD1. The CDR3 is 18 amino acids. Germline V lookup: CDR1 KGHSH, CDR2 LQKENI. The J segment lost 0 bases and the V segment lost 3 bases, leaving 9 bases of the junction unmatched. The CDR3 protein is CASSPPRRGQGSYNEQFF. The CDR3 DNA reads TGTGCCAGCTCACCTCCGCGGAGGGGACAGGGCTCCTACAATGAGCAGTTCTTC.

This chain joins TRBV19 and TRBJ2-1; unclear D gene. Germline V gene sequence: CDR1 LNHDA, CDR2 SQIVND (reference sequence). With 3 bases removed from V and 5 bases from J, the gap between germline ends came to 8 bases. The CDR3 has 13 amino acids. The CDR3 protein is CASSISRDNEQFF. The CDR3 nucleotides are TGTGCCAGTAGTATCTCAAGAGACAATGAGCAGTTCTTC.

This clone was found a few times. V usage is TRBV29-1 and J usage is TRBJ1-2; 9 nucleotides align to TRBD1. The germline gives CDR1 SQVTM, CDR2 ANQGSEA. J lost 7 bases, V lost 6 bases, and 3 bases had no gene match. This CDR3 is 11 amino acids long. The CDR3 DNA sequence: TGCAGCGTGGACAGGGGAGTTGGCTACACCTTC. It specifies CSVDRGVGYTF.